This T cell receptor beta chain is from a study of OX40 agonist ivuxolimab in advanced cancers. Turning to the overall study: Ivuxolimab, which targeted the costimulatory receptor OX40 (CD134), was an agonistic, fully human IgG2 monoclonal antibody. Intravenous ivuxolimab was administered to patients every 2 weeks at six dose levels: 0.01, 0.1, 0.3, 1.5, 3 and 10 mg/kg. Of the roughly 50 dose-escalation patients, hepatocellular carcinoma was present in roughly 19, melanoma in around 15, renal cell carcinoma in 9 and head and neck cancer in 9. The dose-escalation cohort was 82.7% male with a mean age of about 65 years, ranging from roughly 20 to 80. Prior anti-PD-1, anti-PD-L1 or anti-CTLA-4 therapy was permitted, and about 40% of dose-escalation patients had received checkpoint inhibitors. Partial responses occurred in three dose-escalation patients: two with cutaneous melanoma and one with hepatocellular carcinoma. Peripheral TCRbeta sequencing was intended to test whether TCR sequence diversity was altered and clonal T-cell expansion was caused by ivuxolimab. The paper describes the monotherapy dose-escalation part (N of about 47 patients) of the phase I trial of ivuxolimab. The research as a whole found: In the 0.1-3.0 mg/kg groups, partial responders were among the patients with the lowest normalized peripheral clonal expansion, particularly in CD8+ T cells. Which antigens the clonally expanded peripheral T cells were specific for was not determined. On average, CD8+ T cells showed more expanded clones than CD4+ T cells after ivuxolimab. Clonal expansion of both CD4+ and CD8+ blood T cells was observed from baseline to week 6 at doses 0.1 to 3.0 mg/kg. Low levels of normalized T-cell clonal expansion were also seen in some nonresponding patients.

Genomic DNA was extracted from sorted cells for sequencing of the TCRbeta CDR3 region. The immunoSEQ Assay was used to sequence the TCRbeta CDR3 regions. TCRdb holds this immuneACCESS table with in-frame rearrangements only. Some clones are missing; in checked studies, unresolved V genes explain under half, and the rest has no known cause. The sample table shows tens of thousands of clones, and over 60% are seen once. Approximately 9.8% of the sample rests with the top ten. The trial excluded patients who had a history of autoimmune disease or who were on systemic immunosuppression. Peripheral blood for TCR sequencing was collected from all dose cohorts at baseline, on cycle 4 day 1, and on cycle 7 day 1. The samples were taken from a phase I, first-in-human, multicenter, open-label dose-escalation trial of ivuxolimab. Adults with locally advanced or metastatic head and neck squamous cell, hepatocellular, melanoma or renal cell carcinoma were enrolled in the trial. Before TCR sequencing, CD4+ and CD8+ T cells were separately sorted from peripheral blood.

As for this clone: The antigen this receptor binds is unknown. No per-base quality is available; no much larger clone lies one base away.

From the cysteine up to the phenylalanine, the CDR3 has a length of 16 residues. Only the CDR3 part of the read is kept: 48 bases, read in frame from the first base. V and J lose 0 bases and 7 bases, and a span of 21 bases separates them. Per the germline V gene (reference sequence), GTSNPN is the CDR1 and SVGIG is the CDR2. The specimen comprised CD4+ or CD8+ T cells sorted from blood, sampled in a trial of the OX40 agonist ivuxolimab. This chain joins TRBV30 to TRBJ2-5; D gene: possibly TRBD2, on 6 matching bases. This clonotype was obtained from an adult with an advanced solid tumor such as melanoma, head and neck, liver or kidney cancer. The DNA sequence is as follows: TGTGCCTGGAGTGTAGGAGGGTCCCCCATACGTCGGACCCAGTACTTC. Its translation is CAWSVGGSPIRRTQYF.